This TCR beta chain was sequenced in a study of blood T cells in healthy people across ages. This CDR3 is built from 14 residues. V was shortened by 3 bases and J by 7 bases, with 12 bases between the two germline ends. A sample-barcoded 5' primer and a J-beta primer mix were used in a second PCR of roughly 6 to 12 cycles. With 12 random nucleotides, a template-switch adaptor tagged each individual cDNA molecule. From the 5' RACE reads, TCRdb called clonotypes with MiXCR, one entry per CDR3 protein. In the table there are hundreds of thousands of distinct CDR3 sequences, roughly 60% of which are singletons. This clonotype was counted many times. The antigen remains unidentified. Study conclusions and caveats: Per-million-T-cell TCR beta diversity fell roughly linearly with age. Considered underestimates were the diversity estimates obtained from one million T cells. A greater number of naive CD4+ cells and higher diversity distinguished long-lived donors from aged donors.

This clonotype originated in a man younger than 45 in good health. The chain carries TRBV12-3 or TRBV12-4 and TRBJ1-4; no definite D call. Sequencing input: blood. CDR3 residues: CASSFGEASEKLFF. The CDR3, as DNA: TGTGCCAGCAGTTTTGGGGAGGCGAGTGAAAAACTGTTTTTT.